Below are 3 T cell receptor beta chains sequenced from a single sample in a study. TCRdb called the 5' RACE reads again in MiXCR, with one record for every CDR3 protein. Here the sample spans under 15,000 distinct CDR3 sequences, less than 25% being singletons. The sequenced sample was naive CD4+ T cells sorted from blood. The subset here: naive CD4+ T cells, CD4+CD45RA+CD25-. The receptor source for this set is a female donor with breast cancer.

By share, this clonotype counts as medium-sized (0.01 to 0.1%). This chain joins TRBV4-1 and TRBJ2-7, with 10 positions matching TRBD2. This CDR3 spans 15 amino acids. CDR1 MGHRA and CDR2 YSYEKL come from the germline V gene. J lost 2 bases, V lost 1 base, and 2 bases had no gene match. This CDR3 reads CASSQGSGRPYEQYF. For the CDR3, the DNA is TGCGCCAGCAGCCAAGGTAGCGGGAGGCCCTACGAGCAGTACTTC.

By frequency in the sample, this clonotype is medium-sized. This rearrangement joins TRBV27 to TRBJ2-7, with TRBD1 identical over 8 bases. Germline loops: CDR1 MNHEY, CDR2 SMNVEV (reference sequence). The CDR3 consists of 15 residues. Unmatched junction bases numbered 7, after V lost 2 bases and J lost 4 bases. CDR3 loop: CASSLGPGGEYEQYF. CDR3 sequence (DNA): TGTGCCAGCAGTTTAGGGCCAGGGGGCGAGTACGAGCAGTACTTC.

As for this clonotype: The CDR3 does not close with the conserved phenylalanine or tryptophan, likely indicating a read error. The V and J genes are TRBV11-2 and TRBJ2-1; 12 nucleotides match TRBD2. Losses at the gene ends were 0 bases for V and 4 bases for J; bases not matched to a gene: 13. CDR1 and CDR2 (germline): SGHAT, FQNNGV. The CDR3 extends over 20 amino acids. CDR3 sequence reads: CASSLDLIGLTSGRYNEQFL. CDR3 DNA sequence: TGTGCCAGCAGCTTAGATCTTATTGGGCTGACTAGCGGGAGATACAATGAGCAGTTCCTC.